One T cell receptor beta chain is described in this entry. This sample is drawn from a study of blood T cell repertoires in COVID-19. Study-wide background: Acute and convalescent COVID-19 specimens originated in the United States, Italy and Spain. PBMCs, B-cell-depleted T cells, or T cells provided the cDNA or gDNA that made up the material.

V dropped 2 bases and J dropped 0 bases, with 5 bases sitting between them. Germline V gene sequence: CDR1 MNHEY, CDR2 SMNVEV (reference sequence). The CDR3 runs to 14 residues. As handled by the study authors: Counts of nucleated cells, estimated from reference gene primer amplification, were obtained. TCRdb keeps only in-frame clones here, not all; method: immunoSEQ multiplex PCR. The DNA was the basis for D and trimming; V, J and clone size are from that table. The table has about 49,000 clones, 90% seen once. The sequenced sample consisted of peripheral blood. The chain carries TRBV27 and TRBJ2-1; D is ambiguous. The sequence was obtained from a human donor in a cohort sampled during active COVID-19. The CDR3 DNA follows: TGTGCCAGCAGTTTAATGAGCTCCTACAATGAGCAGTTCTTC. Translation: CASSLMSSYNEQFF.